The 14 T cell receptor beta chains below all came from one sample that was sequenced in a study of T cell responses to AZD1222 COVID-19 vaccine. Produced via immunoSEQ multiplex PCR; TCRdb's table is partial and in-frame only. The table shows about 140,000 clones, with more than 75% occurring only once. Material: peripheral blood, obtained 28 days after the second AZD1222 dose. These receptors were obtained from an adult who received the AZD1222 COVID-19 vaccine.

V and J are TRBV18 and TRBJ2-7; TRBD2 might be the D (6 bases). CDR1 and CDR2 from the germline V gene are KGHSH and LQKENI. The CDR3 sequence is 14 residues long. V lost 0 bases, J lost 2 bases, and 8 bases lay in between. The CDR3 DNA reads as TGTGCCAGCTCACCACCCGGGAGAACCTACGAGCAGTACTTC. It specifies CASSPPGRTYEQYF.

This sequence joins TRBV7-2 and TRBJ1-2; D perhaps matches TRBD1 (5 bases). This CDR3 contains 13 residues. The V end was cut by 1 base, the J end by 13 bases, with 16 bases between. CDR1 is SGHTA and CDR2 is FQGNSA in the germline V gene. DNA for the CDR3: TGTGCCAGCAGCTTAGTTTCGGCCAGCCAGGGCACCTTC. The encoded protein is CASSLVSASQGTF.

The V gene is TRBV3-1 (or the pseudogene TRBV3-2), the J gene TRBJ1-6; no firm D call. V lost 4 bases to trimming and J lost 0 bases, with 16 bases between them. The CDR3 sequence is 18 residues long. Germline-derived CDR1 and CDR2 are LGHDT and YNNKEL (reference sequence). The CDR3 DNA reads TGTGCCAGCAGCCTCTGGCGCGGGGAATCCTCCTATAATTCACCCCTCCACTTT. Amino acid sequence: CASSLWRGESSYNSPLHF.

The rearrangement links TRBV30 to TRBJ1-5; 9 bases line up with TRBD1. V was pared by 2 bases and J by 2 bases, with 7 bases of the junction left unmatched. Germline CDR1 and CDR2: GTSNPN and SVGIG (reference sequence). This CDR3 spans 16 amino acids. CDR3 sequence (DNA): TGTGCCTGGAGTTCATCCGGGACAGGGCGCAATCAGCCCCAGCATTTT. Translated, it gives CAWSSSGTGRNQPQHF.

The V call is TRBV30, the J call TRBJ2-7; D gene ambiguous. This CDR3 contains 12 residues. The germline V gene has CDR1 GTSNPN and CDR2 SVGIG (reference sequence). Trimming pared 5 bases from V and 0 bases from J, leaving 8 bases between. The CDR3 nucleotides are TGTGCCTGGTCGCCGACCTCCTACGAGCAGTACTTC. Its protein product is CAWSPTSYEQYF.

The chain employs TRBV28 and TRBJ2-3, with TRBD1 identical over 7 bases. Germline-derived CDR1 and CDR2 are MDHEN and SYDVKM. This CDR3 has 17 residues. Trimming at V came to 4 bases and at J to 0 bases, leaving 10 bases not matched to a gene. The CDR3: CASSSQGQRPSTDTQYF. The CDR3 nucleotides read TGTGCCAGCAGTTCCCAGGGACAGAGACCTAGCACAGATACGCAGTATTTT.

The genes are TRBV4-3 and TRBJ1-2; 9 bases match TRBD1. The V and J ends lost 3 bases and 6 bases, in that order; junction bases with no gene match: 23. The CDR3 runs 20 residues. Per germline, CDR1 LGHNA and CDR2 YSLEER. For the CDR3, the DNA is TGCGCCAGCAGCCAGGGGGATCCGGGACAGGGACGCCCGCACGGGGATGGCTACACCTTC. Translated: CASSQGDPGQGRPHGDGYTF.

CDR3 residues: CTSSQGGCDPYNEQFF. The CDR3 bases are TGCACCAGCAGCCAGGGAGGATGCGACCCCTACAATGAGCAGTTCTTC. The chain is built from TRBV1 and TRBJ2-1; the tabulated D call, TRBD2, remains unverified against the DNA. TRBV1 represents a pseudogene. This CDR3 comprises 16 residues.

The genes are TRBV7-2 and TRBJ1-3, with 8 bases matching TRBD1. Germline CDR1 is SGHTA and CDR2 is FQGNSA. The CDR3 sequence is 16 residues long. The ends lost 5 bases at V and 4 bases at J; junction bases unmatched: 10. CDR3 in DNA: TGTGCCAGCAGCACAGTGGCCGGGACAGGCGGAAACACCATATATTTT. This codes for CASSTVAGTGGNTIYF.

The chain uses TRBV11-2 and TRBJ2-5, with TRBD1 as a possible D gene (5 bases). CDR1 is SGHAT, CDR2 FQNNGV, per germline. This CDR3 spans 14 amino acids. Trimming stripped 0 bases from V and 5 bases from J, with 10 bases between. Here the CDR3 reads CASSLEPAGETQYF. CDR3 in DNA: TGTGCCAGCAGCTTAGAGCCGGCAGGGGAGACCCAGTACTTC.

The gene calls are TRBV14 and TRBJ1-5; D is unclear. This CDR3 comprises 13 residues. Looked up from germline, CDR1 is SGHDN and CDR2 is FVKESK. V shed 4 bases and J shed 7 bases, with 11 bases lying between them. The chain's CDR3 is CASSLSPRQPQHF. The CDR3 DNA follows: TGTGCCAGCAGCCTCTCGCCCAGGCAGCCCCAGCATTTT.

The genes are TRBV7-3 and TRBJ2-3, with D hard to call. The CDR3 extends over 11 amino acids. Germline V gene sequence: CDR1 SGHTA, CDR2 FQGTGA. Between the trimmed V and J ends, which lost 5 bases and 4 bases, there was a span of 4 bases. CDR3 region: CASSVADTQYF. CDR3 DNA sequence: TGTGCCAGCAGCGTAGCAGATACGCAGTATTTT. Full variable domain (outside the CDR3, taken from reference TRBV7-3 and TRBJ2-3): GAGVSQTPSNKVTEKGKYVELRCDPISGHTALYWYRQSLGQGPEFLIYFQGTGAADDSGLPNDRFFAVRPEGSVSTLKIQRTERGDSAVYLCASSVADTQYFGPGTRLTVL.

This clone was seen only once. The chain links TRBV28 to TRBJ1-1; D gene ambiguous. Trimming stripped 2 bases from V and 5 bases from J, with 9 bases between. This CDR3 has 13 residues. CDR1 is MDHEN and CDR2 is SYDVKM in the germline V gene. CDR3 in amino acids: CASSLTGFTEAFF. DNA of the CDR3: TGTGCCAGCAGTTTAACCGGGTTTACTGAAGCTTTCTTT.

The chain couples TRBV4-1 to TRBJ2-1; 10 bases are shared with TRBD2. The V gene's germline CDR1 is MGHRA and CDR2 YSYEKL. With V trimmed by 1 base and J by 8 bases, 5 bases remained unmatched. The CDR3 spans 15 residues. CDR3 sequence reads: CASSQGLAGVYEQFF. The CDR3 coding sequence is TGCGCCAGCAGCCAAGGGCTAGCGGGAGTGTATGAGCAGTTCTTC.